This record looks at one TCR beta chain sequence and its context. This sample is part of a study of blood T cell repertoires in COVID-19. At the level of the study: Material from acute and convalescent COVID-19 was sourced from the United States, Italy and Spain. Nucleic acid was either cDNA or gDNA, and it came from T cells, B-cell-depleted T cells, or PBMCs.

Looked up from germline, CDR1 is SGHRS and CDR2 is YFSETQ. This CDR3 has 15 amino acids. V trimming: 0 bases; J trimming: 0 bases; junction bases outside the gene matches: 3. In the original analysis: How many nucleated cells were present was estimated from reference gene primer amplification. The repertoire was sequenced with immunoSEQ multiplex PCR; TCRdb's copy has only in-frame clones and lacks some. V and J calls and clone size come straight from that table; D and trimming were deduced from the DNA. The table includes 40,000 to 50,000 clones, roughly three quarters detected once. Sequencing was performed on peripheral blood. This TCR was sampled from a man between 65 and 85 years old with active or convalescent COVID-19. The chain employs TRBV5-1 and TRBJ2-7; 7 bases agree with TRBD1. CDR3 nucleotide sequence: TGCGCCAGCAGCTTGGGGCAGGGGGTCTCCTACGAGCAGTACTTC. Translated: CASSLGQGVSYEQYF.